The present entry profiles one T cell receptor (beta chain) with its context. Its antigen is currently unknown. The graft tissue was processed, and this released both intraepithelial and lamina propria lymphocytes. Produced via immunoSEQ multiplex PCR; TCRdb's table is partial and in-frame only. The table shows 13,000 to 15,000 clones, with 67% occurring only once. This sample was included in a study of graft-versus-host responses after intestinal transplantation. Notes on the study in general: Circulating GvH clone levels at their peak were associated with HvG declines (early post-transplant).

This CDR3 spans 13 amino acids. Germline CDR1 is SEHNR and CDR2 is FQNEAQ (reference sequence). V lost 1 base, J lost 8 bases, and 11 bases lay in between. The rearrangement uses TRBV7-9 and TRBJ1-2; D call uncertain. This specimen was ileum tissue, taken 650 to 700 days after intestinal transplantation. This clonotype was obtained from a human patient who received an intestinal transplant, so some T cells may come from the graft donor. The DNA for the CDR3 is TGTGCCAGCAGCTTAGGAGGAGCCCGGGGCTACACCTTC. It specifies CASSLGGARGYTF. Full variable domain (remainder filled in from reference TRBV7-9 and TRBJ1-2): DTGVSQNPRHKITKRGQNVTFRCDPISEHNRLYWYRQTLGQGPEFLTYFQNEAQLEKSRLLSDRFSAERPKGSFSTLEIQRTEQGDSAMYLCASSLGGARGYTFGSGTRLTVV.